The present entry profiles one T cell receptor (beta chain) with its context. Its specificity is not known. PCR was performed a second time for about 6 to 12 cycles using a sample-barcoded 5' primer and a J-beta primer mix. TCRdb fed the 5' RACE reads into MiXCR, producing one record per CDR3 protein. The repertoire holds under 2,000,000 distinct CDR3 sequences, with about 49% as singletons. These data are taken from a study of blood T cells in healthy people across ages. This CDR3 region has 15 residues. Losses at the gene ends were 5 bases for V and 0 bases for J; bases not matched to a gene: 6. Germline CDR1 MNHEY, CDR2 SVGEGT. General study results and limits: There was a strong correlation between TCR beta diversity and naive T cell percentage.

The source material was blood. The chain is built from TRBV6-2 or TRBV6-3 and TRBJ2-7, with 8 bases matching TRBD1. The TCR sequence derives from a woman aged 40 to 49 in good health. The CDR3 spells CASSGTDRDSYEQYF. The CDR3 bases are TGTGCCAGCAGTGGGACGGACAGGGACTCCTACGAGCAGTACTTC.